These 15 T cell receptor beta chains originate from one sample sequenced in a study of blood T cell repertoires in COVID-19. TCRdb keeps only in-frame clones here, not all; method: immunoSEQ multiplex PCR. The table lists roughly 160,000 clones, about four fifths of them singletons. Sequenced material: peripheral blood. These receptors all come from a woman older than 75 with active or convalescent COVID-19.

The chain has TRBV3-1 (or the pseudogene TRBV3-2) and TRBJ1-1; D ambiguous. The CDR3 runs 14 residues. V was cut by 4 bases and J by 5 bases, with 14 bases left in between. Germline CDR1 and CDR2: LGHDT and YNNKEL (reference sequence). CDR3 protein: CASSPRLPGTEAFF. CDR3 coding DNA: TGTGCCAGCAGCCCGAGACTTCCGGGGACTGAAGCTTTCTTT.

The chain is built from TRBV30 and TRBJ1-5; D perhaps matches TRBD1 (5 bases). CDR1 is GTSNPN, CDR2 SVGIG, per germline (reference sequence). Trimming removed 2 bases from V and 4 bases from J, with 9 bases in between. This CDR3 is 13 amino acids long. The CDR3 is CAWSIYRNQPQHF. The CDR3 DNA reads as TGTGCCTGGAGTATCTACAGGAATCAGCCCCAGCATTTT.

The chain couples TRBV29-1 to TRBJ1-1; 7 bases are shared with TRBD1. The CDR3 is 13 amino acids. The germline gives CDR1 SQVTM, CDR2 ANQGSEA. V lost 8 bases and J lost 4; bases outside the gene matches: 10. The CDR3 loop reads CSSLTGPLTEAFF. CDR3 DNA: TGCAGCTCTTTGACAGGGCCCCTCACTGAAGCTTTCTTT. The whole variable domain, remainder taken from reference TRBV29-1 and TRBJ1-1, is SAVISQKPSRDICQRGTSLTIQCQVDSQVTMMFWYRQQPGQSLTLIATANQGSEATYESGFVIDKFPISRPNLTFSTLTVSNMSPEDSSIYLCSSLTGPLTEAFFGQGTRLTVV.

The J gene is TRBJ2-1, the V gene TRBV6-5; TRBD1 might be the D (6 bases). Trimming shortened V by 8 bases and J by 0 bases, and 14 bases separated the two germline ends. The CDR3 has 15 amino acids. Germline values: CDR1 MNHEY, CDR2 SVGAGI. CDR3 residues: CASCQGPPSYNEQFF. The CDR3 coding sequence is TGTGCCAGCTGTCAGGGGCCACCCTCCTACAATGAGCAGTTCTTC.

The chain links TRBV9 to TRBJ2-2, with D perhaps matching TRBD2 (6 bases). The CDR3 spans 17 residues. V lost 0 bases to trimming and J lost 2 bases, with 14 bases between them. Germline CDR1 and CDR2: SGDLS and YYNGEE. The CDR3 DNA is TGTGCCAGCAGCGTAGTTATGGCGGGAAGAAACACCGGGGAGCTGTTTTTT. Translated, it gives CASSVVMAGRNTGELFF. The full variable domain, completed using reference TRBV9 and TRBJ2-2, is DSGVTQTPKHLITATGQRVTLRCSPRSGDLSVYWYQQSLDQGLQFLIQYYNGEERAKGNILERFSAQQFPDLHSELNLSSLELGDSALYFCASSVVMAGRNTGELFFGEGSRLTVL.

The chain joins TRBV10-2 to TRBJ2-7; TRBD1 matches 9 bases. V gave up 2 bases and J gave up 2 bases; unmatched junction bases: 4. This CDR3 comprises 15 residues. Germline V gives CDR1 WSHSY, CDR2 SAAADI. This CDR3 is CASSEPGQGTYEQYF. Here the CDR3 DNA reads TGCGCCAGCAGTGAGCCGGGACAGGGTACCTACGAGCAGTACTTC.

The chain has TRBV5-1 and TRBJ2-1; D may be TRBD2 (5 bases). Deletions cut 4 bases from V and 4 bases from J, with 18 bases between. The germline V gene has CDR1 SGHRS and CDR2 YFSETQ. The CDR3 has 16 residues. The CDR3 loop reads CASSPASGNSYNEQFF. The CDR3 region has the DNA TGCGCCAGCAGCCCGGCGTCCGGGAATAGTTACAATGAGCAGTTCTTC.

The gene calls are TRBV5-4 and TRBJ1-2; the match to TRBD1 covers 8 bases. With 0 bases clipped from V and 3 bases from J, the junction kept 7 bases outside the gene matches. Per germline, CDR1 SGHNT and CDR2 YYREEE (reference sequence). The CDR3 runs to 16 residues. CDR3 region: CASSLGQGALYYGYTF. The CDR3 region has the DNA TGTGCCAGCAGCTTGGGTCAGGGGGCTCTCTACTATGGCTACACCTTC.

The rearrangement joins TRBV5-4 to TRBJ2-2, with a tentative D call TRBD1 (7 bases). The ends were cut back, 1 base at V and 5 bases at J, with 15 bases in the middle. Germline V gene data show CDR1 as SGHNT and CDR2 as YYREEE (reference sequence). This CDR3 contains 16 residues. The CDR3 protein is CASSLISQGGTGELFF. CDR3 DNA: TGTGCCAGCAGCTTGATTAGTCAGGGGGGAACCGGGGAGCTGTTTTTT.

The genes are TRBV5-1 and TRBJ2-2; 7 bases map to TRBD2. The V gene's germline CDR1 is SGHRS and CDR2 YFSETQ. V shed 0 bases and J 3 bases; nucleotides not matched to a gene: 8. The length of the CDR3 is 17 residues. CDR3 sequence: CASSLGASGSYTGELFF. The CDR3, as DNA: TGCGCCAGCAGCTTGGGGGCTAGCGGTTCTTACACCGGGGAGCTGTTTTTT.

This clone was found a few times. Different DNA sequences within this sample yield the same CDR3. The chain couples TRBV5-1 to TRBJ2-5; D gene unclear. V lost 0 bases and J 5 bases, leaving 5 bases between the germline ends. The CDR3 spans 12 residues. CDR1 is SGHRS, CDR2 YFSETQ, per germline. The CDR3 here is CASSLAGETQYF. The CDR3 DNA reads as TGCGCCAGCAGCTTGGCCGGGGAGACCCAGTACTTC. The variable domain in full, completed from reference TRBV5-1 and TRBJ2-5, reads KAGVTQTPRYLIKTRGQQVTLSCSPISGHRSVSWYQQTPGQGLQFLFEYFSETQRNKGNFPGRFSGRQFSNSRSEMNVSTLELGDSALYLCASSLAGETQYFGPGTRLLVL.

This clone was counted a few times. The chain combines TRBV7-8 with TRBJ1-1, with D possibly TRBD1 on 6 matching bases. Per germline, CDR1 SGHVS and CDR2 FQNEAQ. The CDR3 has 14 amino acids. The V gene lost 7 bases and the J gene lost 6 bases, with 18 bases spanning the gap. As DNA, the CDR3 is TGTGCCAGCATCGCCAGGGGTTCCGCCGCTGAAGCTTTCTTT. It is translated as CASIARGSAAEAFF.

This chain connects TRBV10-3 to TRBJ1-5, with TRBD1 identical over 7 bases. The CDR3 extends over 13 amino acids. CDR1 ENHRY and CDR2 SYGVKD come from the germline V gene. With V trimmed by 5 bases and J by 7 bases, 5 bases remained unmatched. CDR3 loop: CAISNRGEQPQHF. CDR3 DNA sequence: TGTGCCATCAGTAACAGGGGTGAACAGCCCCAGCATTTT.

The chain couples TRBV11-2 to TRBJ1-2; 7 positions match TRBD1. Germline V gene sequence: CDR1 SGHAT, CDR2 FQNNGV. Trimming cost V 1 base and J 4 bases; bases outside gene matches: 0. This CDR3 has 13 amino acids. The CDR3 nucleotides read TGTGCCAGCAGCTTAGCAGGGGGCTATGGCTACACCTTC. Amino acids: CASSLAGGYGYTF.

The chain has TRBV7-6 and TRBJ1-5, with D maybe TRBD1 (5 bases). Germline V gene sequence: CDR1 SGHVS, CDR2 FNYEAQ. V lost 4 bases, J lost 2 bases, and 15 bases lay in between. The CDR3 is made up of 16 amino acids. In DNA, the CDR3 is TGTGCCAGCAGCTCCGTCGCGGGGGATGGCAATCAGCCCCAGCATTTT. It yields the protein CASSSVAGDGNQPQHF. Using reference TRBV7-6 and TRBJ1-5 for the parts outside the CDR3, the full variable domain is GAGVSQSPRYKVTKRGQDVALRCDPISGHVSLYWYRQALGQGPEFLTYFNYEAQQDKSGLPNDRFSAERPEGSISTLTIQRTEQRDSAMYRCASSSVAGDGNQPQHFGDGTRLSIL.